This T cell receptor beta chain was documented in a study of blood T cell repertoires in COVID-19. Study-level information: The samples span acute and convalescent COVID-19 from the United States, Italy and Spain. PBMCs, B-cell-depleted T cells, or T cells provided the cDNA or gDNA that made up the material.

Only in-frame clones appear in the TCRdb table, and some are missing; sequencing was by immunoSEQ multiplex PCR. The sample holds tens of thousands of clones, over 75% seen once. Germline V gene sequence: CDR1 KGHDR, CDR2 SFDVKD. V lost 0 bases and J 3 bases, leaving 16 bases between the germline ends. The CDR3 length is 18 residues. The sequence was obtained from a man aged 55 to 70 with COVID-19, enrolled during active disease. Sequencing used peripheral blood. This chain links TRBV24-1 with TRBJ2-2, with TRBD1 as a possible D gene (6 bases). The CDR3 DNA is TGTGCCACCAGTGATTTGGGGGGCGTTCGGGGACACACCGGGGAGCTGTTTTTT. It encodes CATSDLGGVRGHTGELFF.